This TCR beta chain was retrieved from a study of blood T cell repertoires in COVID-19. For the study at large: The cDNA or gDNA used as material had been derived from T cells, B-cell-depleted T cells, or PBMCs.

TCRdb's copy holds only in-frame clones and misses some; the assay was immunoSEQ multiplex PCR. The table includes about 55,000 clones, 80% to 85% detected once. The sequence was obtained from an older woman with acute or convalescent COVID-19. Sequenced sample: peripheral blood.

CDR3 nucleotides: TGTGCCTGGAGTCTGGGAGGGTTTTCGGGAGAGACCCAGTACTTC. Translating it yields CAWSLGGFSGETQYF. This rearrangement joins TRBV30 to TRBJ2-5, with 7 bases fitting TRBD2. Germline V gives CDR1 GTSNPN, CDR2 SVGIG (reference sequence). With V trimmed by 2 bases and J by 4 bases, 10 bases remained unmatched. The CDR3 sequence is 15 residues long. Supplemented by reference TRBV30 and TRBJ2-5, the full variable domain reads SQTIHQWPATLVQPVGSPLSLECTVEGTSNPNLYWYRQAAGRGLQLLFYSVGIGQISSEVPQNLSASRPQDRQFILSSKKLLLSDSGFYLCAWSLGGFSGETQYFGPGTRLLVL.